Listed below are T cell receptor beta chains from one sample, sequenced in a study of blood T cell repertoires in COVID-19. TCRdb keeps only in-frame clones here, not all; method: immunoSEQ multiplex PCR. Among about 100,000 clones listed, approximately 85% were seen once. Sequencing was done on a sample of peripheral blood. The receptor source for this set is a woman aged 55-69 years with acute or convalescent COVID-19. CDR3s include the opening cysteine and the closing phenylalanine or tryptophan. The D gene is left open where the match is weak. Expanded clones get a size class; other rows say once, few or many, or leave the size out.

TRBJ1-1 TRBV5-1 13 . . TGCGCCAGCAGCTTCACACAGAACACTGAAGCTTTCTTT CASSFTQNTEAFF
TRBJ2-1 TRBV12-5 15 . . TGTGCTAGTGGTTGGCTCAGGGGGGCCTACAATGAGCAGTTCTTC CASGWLRGAYNEQFF
TRBJ2-5 TRBV30 13 . . TGTGCCTTCTCTAGTCTGGGAGCGGGGACCCAGTACTTC CAFSSLGAGTQYF
TRBJ1-2 TRBV9 15 . TRBD1 TGTGCCAGCAGCGTAGAGGGGACAGGGAAGTATGGCTACACCTTC CASSVEGTGKYGYTF
TRBJ1-2 TRBV3-1/TRBV3-2 16 . . TGTGCCAGCAGCCCAAACAGATTCCCCACTTATTATGGCTACACCTTC CASSPNRFPTYYGYTF
TRBJ2-7 TRBV7-9 12 once . TGTGCCAGCAGCCCAGGGGTGTGGGAGCAGTACTTC CASSPGVWEQYF
TRBJ1-1 TRBV7-8 14 . . TGTGCCAGCAGCTTAGCCACACGAGCGACTGAAGCTTTCTTT CASSLATRATEAFF
TRBJ2-5 TRBV19 14 . TRBD1 TGTGCCAGTAGTACCCCAGGGGGCTGGGAGACCCAGTACTTC CASSTPGGWETQYF
TRBJ1-1 TRBV18 17 . TRBD1 TGTGCCAGCTCACCACCGTCCCAGACAGGGGCGCACACTGAAGCTTTCTTT CASSPPSQTGAHTEAFF
TRBJ2-2 TRBV3-1/TRBV3-2 17 . TRBD2 TGTGCCAGCAGCCAAGGCGCCCTAGCGGGAGGGACCGGGGAGCTGTTTTTT CASSQGALAGGTGELFF
TRBJ2-5 TRBV3-1/TRBV3-2 16 . . TGTGCCAGCAGCCAAGATAGTGGAAGGGGAAGAGAGACCCAGTACTTC CASSQDSGRGRETQYF
TRBJ1-5 TRBV7-9 15 . . TGTGCCAGCAGCTTACCAGGGTATAGCAATCAGCCCCAGCATTTT CASSLPGYSNQPQHF
TRBJ1-5 TRBV18 15 few . TGTGCCAGCTCACCAGAAGGACAGCCCAATCAGCCCCAGCATTTT CASSPEGQPNQPQHF
TRBJ2-5 TRBV5-4 14 . . TGTGCCAGCAGCTTAAGAGGGAGTGAAGAGACCCAGTACTTC CASSLRGSEETQYF
TRBJ2-2 TRBV7-2 14 . . TGTGCCAGCAGCGGTAGCGGGAACACCGGGGAGCTGTTTTTT CASSGSGNTGELFF
TRBJ2-5 TRBV2 15 . TRBD2 TGTGCCAGCAGAATGGGCGGGAGGGTTGGAGAGACCCAGTACTTC CASRMGGRVGETQYF
TRBJ2-3 TRBV3-1/TRBV3-2 16 . . TGTGCCAGCGGGGCTCGGGCGACTCTAAGCACAGATACGCAGTATTTT CASGARATLSTDTQYF
TRBJ2-1 TRBV5-4 13 . TRBD1 TGTGCCAGCAGCTCGACAGGGGACAATGAGCAGTTCTTC CASSSTGDNEQFF
TRBJ1-6 TRBV27 14 . . TGTGCCAGCAGTTACAGGGACTATAATTCACCCCTCCACTTT CASSYRDYNSPLHF
TRBJ2-2 TRBV19 13 . . TGTGCCAGTAGTAACGGGAACACCGGGGAGCTGTTTTTT CASSNGNTGELFF
TRBJ2-5 TRBV19 13 . . TGTGCCAGCCGGAGACAGGCCGAAGAGACCCAGTACTTC CASRRQAEETQYF
TRBJ2-1 TRBV2 14 . TRBD2 TGTGCCAGCAAAGGGACTAGCGGGAGCAATGAGCAGTTCTTC CASKGTSGSNEQFF
TRBJ2-3 TRBV19 15 . . TGTGCCAGTAGTATAACGGGAGAGGTGACAGATACGCAGTATTTT CASSITGEVTDTQYF
TRBJ2-3 TRBV5-4 14 once . TGTGCCAGCAGCTCTCCTAGCCCGCCAGATACGCAGTATTTT CASSSPSPPDTQYF
TRBJ1-4 TRBV3-1/TRBV3-2 14 . TRBD1 TGTGCCAGCAGCCAAGGGGACAGTATGGGGAAACTGTTTTTT CASSQGDSMGKLFF
TRBJ2-3 TRBV28 12 . . TGTGCCAGCAGCCGACTCCGAGAAACGCAGTATTTT CASSRLRETQYF
TRBJ2-3 TRBV9 16 . . TGTGCCAGCAGCGTAGCTACAGGGCAGAGCACAGATACGCAGTATTTT CASSVATGQSTDTQYF
TRBJ1-1 TRBV4-1 14 . . TGCGCCAGCAGCCAAGGTCCGGTGAACACTGAAGCTTTCTTT CASSQGPVNTEAFF
TRBJ1-1 TRBV19 13 few . TGTGCCAGTAGAAGACAGGTGAACACTGAAGCTTTCTTT CASRRQVNTEAFF
TRBJ2-4 TRBV12-3/TRBV12-4 12 . . TGTGCCAGCAGCCAAGCTAAAAACATTCAGTACTTC CASSQAKNIQYF
TRBJ2-2 TRBV7-6 18 . TRBD2 TGTGCCAGCAGCTTAGCTCTAGCGGGAGGGACGAACACCGGGGAGCTGTTTTTT CASSLALAGGTNTGELFF
TRBJ1-5 TRBV6-5 13 . . TGTGCCAGCAGCAGATATAGCAATCAGCCCCAGCATTTT CASSRYSNQPQHF
TRBJ1-3 TRBV5-4 17 . TRBD1 TGTGCCAGCAGCCGACAGGGCTTCTTCGGCTCTGGAAACACCATATATTTT CASSRQGFFGSGNTIYF
TRBJ1-6 TRBV18 13 . . TGTGCCAGCTCACCGTTCTTAAATTCACCCCTCCACTTT CASSPFLNSPLHF
TRBJ1-1 TRBV5-4 13 . . TGTGCCAGCAGCTTGGCCGGGGGGCTCGAAGCTTTCTTT CASSLAGGLEAFF
TRBJ2-3 TRBV11-2 19 . TRBD2 TGTGCCAGCAGCTGGGACCAACGGGGTAGCGGGGTCAGCACAGATACGCAGTATTTT CASSWDQRGSGVSTDTQYF
TRBJ1-5 TRBV6-5 15 . . TGTGCCAGCATTCCCTGGGGGGAGAGCAATCAGCCCCAGCATTTT CASIPWGESNQPQHF
TRBJ2-7 TRBV6-2/TRBV6-3 19 . TRBD2 TGTGCCAGCAGCCTTAGCGGGAGGGGCCAACTGAGATGGTCCAACGAGCAGTACTTC CASSLSGRGQLRWSNEQYF
TRBJ1-5 TRBV6-1 14 . . TGTGCCAGCAGTGAGATGGGGGGGAATCAGCCCCAGCATTTT CASSEMGGNQPQHF
TRBJ1-5 TRBV11-2 13 . . TGTGCCAGCAGCTTAGACAGGAATCAGCCCCAGCATTTT CASSLDRNQPQHF
TRBJ1-1 TRBV27 13 . . TGTGCCAGCAAAGGGGGAGGGGGCACTGAAGCTTTCTTT CASKGGGGTEAFF
TRBJ1-2 TRBV10-3 17 once TRBD1 TGTGCCATCAGTGCCGTGACAGGGGGCTCTACTAACTATGGCTACACCTTC CAISAVTGGSTNYGYTF
TRBJ1-6 TRBV2 12 . . TGTGCCAGCAGTGAGGGGGGATCACCCCTCCACTTT CASSEGGSPLHF
TRBJ2-5 TRBV6-4 13 . . TGTGCCAGCAGCCGGGAGTTGGGGGAGACCCAGTACTTC CASSRELGETQYF
TRBJ2-7 TRBV11-3 13 . . TGTGCCAGCAGCTTAAACAGGGACTACGAGCAGTACTTC CASSLNRDYEQYF
TRBJ1-2 TRBV18 13 . . TGTGCCAGCTCACCGTTGGAGAACTATGGCTACACCTTC CASSPLENYGYTF
TRBJ2-1 TRBV28 11 . . TGTGCCAGCAGGCAACGGGGAGCGCAGTTCTTC CASRQRGAQFF
TRBJ2-1 TRBV19 17 few TRBD2 TGTGCCAGTAGTATATTCCAGACTAGCGGGAGCTTGAATGAGCAGTTCTTC CASSIFQTSGSLNEQFF
TRBJ2-1 TRBV19 16 . . TGTGCCAGTTCAGTTAGTTGGAGATTTCCCGACAATGAGCAGTTCTTC CASSVSWRFPDNEQFF
TRBJ2-1 TRBV5-1 13 . . TGCGCCAGCAGTCAGGGCTCCTACAATGAGCAGTTCTTC CASSQGSYNEQFF
TRBJ1-2 TRBV27 13 . . TGTGCCAGCAGTTTATCCGGGGACTATGGCTACACCTTC CASSLSGDYGYTF
TRBJ1-2 TRBV19 15 . . TGTGCCAGTAGTATTCTTGGTCATCCGGACTATGGCTACACCTTC CASSILGHPDYGYTF